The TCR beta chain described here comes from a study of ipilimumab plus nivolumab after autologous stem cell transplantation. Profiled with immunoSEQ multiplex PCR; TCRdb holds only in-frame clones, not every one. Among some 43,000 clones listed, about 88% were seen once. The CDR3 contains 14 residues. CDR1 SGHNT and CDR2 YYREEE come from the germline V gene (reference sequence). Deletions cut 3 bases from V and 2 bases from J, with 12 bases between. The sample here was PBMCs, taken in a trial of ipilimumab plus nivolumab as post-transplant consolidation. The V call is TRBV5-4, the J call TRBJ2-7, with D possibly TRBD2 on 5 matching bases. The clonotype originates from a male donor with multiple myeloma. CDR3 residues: CASSWGVGPYEQYF. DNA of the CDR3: TGTGCCAGCAGCTGGGGAGTAGGCCCCTACGAGCAGTACTTC.